This TCR beta chain was documented in a study of cytomegalovirus exposure and HLA in healthy donors. Study-level findings and limits: It was about 180 TCR beta chains that were listed as cytomegalovirus-associated.

This table comes from immunoSEQ multiplex PCR, and its TCRdb copy is limited to in-frame clones, with some not included. The sample shows under 250,000 clones, around nine tenths of them seen only once. V was cut by 5 bases and J by 3 bases, with 14 bases left in between. The germline V gene encodes CDR1 MNHEY and CDR2 SMNVEV (reference sequence). The CDR3 sequence is 14 residues long. As for this clone: No antigen is known for it.

The chain joins TRBV27 to TRBJ2-7, with D perhaps TRBD2 (5 bases). This clonotype was obtained from a woman between 18 and 29 years old in good health and CMV-seronegative. The sequencing sample was made of PBMCs. This CDR3 is CASSPGPGLYEQYF. CDR3 nucleotide sequence: TGTGCCAGCAGTCCCGGACCAGGACTCTACGAGCAGTACTTC.